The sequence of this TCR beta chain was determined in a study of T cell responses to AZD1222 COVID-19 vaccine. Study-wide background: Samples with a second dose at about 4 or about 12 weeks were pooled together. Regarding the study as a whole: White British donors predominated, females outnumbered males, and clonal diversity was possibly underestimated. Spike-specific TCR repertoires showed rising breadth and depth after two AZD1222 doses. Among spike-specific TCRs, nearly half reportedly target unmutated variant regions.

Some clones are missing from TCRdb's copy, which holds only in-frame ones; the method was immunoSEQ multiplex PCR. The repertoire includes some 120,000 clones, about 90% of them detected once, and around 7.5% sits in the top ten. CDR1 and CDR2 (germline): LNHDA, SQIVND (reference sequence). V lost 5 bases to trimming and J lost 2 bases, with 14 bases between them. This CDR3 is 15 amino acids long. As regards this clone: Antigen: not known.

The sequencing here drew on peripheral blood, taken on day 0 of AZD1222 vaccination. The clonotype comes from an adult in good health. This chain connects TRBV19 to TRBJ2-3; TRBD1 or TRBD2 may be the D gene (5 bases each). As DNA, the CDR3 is TGTGCCAGTAGTCCCGGGGCCGGGACCACAGATACGCAGTATTTT. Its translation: CASSPGAGTTDTQYF.